Presented here are 24 T cell receptor beta chains from one specimen sequenced in a study of shared clonotypes between healthy human individuals. The repertoire was sequenced with immunoSEQ multiplex PCR; TCRdb's copy has only in-frame clones and lacks some. This sample has approximately 2,300,000 clones, with 85% to 95% found just once. Sequencing was performed on naive CD4+ T cells from PBMCs. Subset defined: CD45RA+ positively selected. The receptors stem from a man between 18 and 29 years old in good health. Some clones in this sample may be carry-over from other donors' samples.

The V call is TRBV2, the J call TRBJ1-5; D is unresolved. Germline lookup yields CDR1 SNHLY and CDR2 FYNNEI. The CDR3 runs 15 residues. The V end was cut by 2 bases, the J end by 1 base, with 9 bases between. In nucleotides, the CDR3 is TGTGCCAGCAGTGAAACCAGGATGAGCAATCAGCCCCAGCATTTT. Its translation: CASSETRMSNQPQHF. The full variable domain, with the rest looked up from reference TRBV2 and TRBJ1-5, is EPEVTQTPSHQVTQMGQEVILRCVPISNHLYFYWYRQILGQKVEFLVSFYNNEISEKSEIFDDQFSVERPDGSNFTLKIRSTKLEDSAMYFCASSETRMSNQPQHFGDGTRLSIL.

CDR3: CASSTGGLTYEQYF. DNA of the CDR3: TGTGCCAGCAGCACCGGGGGCCTGACCTACGAGCAGTACTTC. The V call is TRBV5-4, the J call TRBJ2-7; either TRBD1 or TRBD2 may supply D (6 bases each). The CDR3 length is 14 residues. The germline CDR1 and CDR2 sequences are SGHNT and YYREEE (reference sequence). Trimming removed 4 bases from V and 2 bases from J, with 13 bases in between.

The rearrangement links TRBV28 to TRBJ2-7, with 11 bases fitting TRBD2. With 5 bases clipped from V and 6 bases from J, the junction kept 3 bases outside the gene matches. Germline loops: CDR1 MDHEN, CDR2 SYDVKM. The CDR3 extends over 13 amino acids. The CDR3 nucleotides are TGTGCCAGCAGTCGACTAGCGGGGTCCGAGCAGTACTTC. Its protein product is CASSRLAGSEQYF.

The chain combines TRBV28 with TRBJ2-7; tentatively, D is TRBD1 or TRBD2 (5 bases each). Germline V gene lookup returns CDR1 MDHEN and CDR2 SYDVKM. The CDR3 consists of 12 residues. The CDR3 loop reads CVVGQGPYEQYF. CDR3 bases: TGTGTCGTAGGGCAGGGACCCTACGAGCAGTACTTC.

V gene TRBV5-8 combines with J gene TRBJ2-3, with 9 bases identical to TRBD1. The CDR3 runs to 15 residues. V gave up 2 bases and J gave up 1 base; unmatched junction bases: 2. Germline-derived CDR1 and CDR2 are SGHTS and YDEGEE. The CDR3 is CASSLRTGGTDTQYF. The CDR3 DNA follows: TGTGCCAGCAGCTTACGGACAGGGGGCACAGATACGCAGTATTTT.

The genes are TRBV29-1 and TRBJ1-5; tentative D call: TRBD1 (5 bases). The V gene's germline CDR1 is SQVTM and CDR2 ANQGSEA. CDR3 length: 14 amino acids. V was cut by 4 bases and J by 0 bases, with 10 bases left in between. The DNA of the CDR3 is TGCAGCGTTGCTCAAGGGGATAGCAATCAGCCCCAGCATTTT. Translating gives CSVAQGDSNQPQHF.

This chain joins TRBV7-9 and TRBJ1-2, with 7 bases lining up with TRBD1. Germline V CDR1 and CDR2: SEHNR, FQNEAQ (reference sequence). The CDR3 has 14 amino acids. V lost 5 bases and J lost 4; bases outside the gene matches: 7. The CDR3 is CASSPRTGIYGYTF. The CDR3 nucleotides read TGTGCCAGCAGCCCCCGGACAGGCATCTATGGCTACACCTTC.

The CDR3 region has the DNA TGTGCCAGCAGTTATCTCGGGACAGGGATCACCGGGGAGCTGTTTTTT. It encodes CASSYLGTGITGELFF. V gene TRBV27 combines with J gene TRBJ2-2; TRBD1 matches 9 bases. The germline CDR1 and CDR2 sequences are MNHEY and SMNVEV (reference sequence). The CDR3 totals 16 residues. Trimming took 4 bases from V and 4 from J; bases not matched to a gene: 7.

The genes are TRBV11-2 and TRBJ2-7; D gene unclear. The CDR3 extends over 13 amino acids. The V gene lost 6 bases and the J gene lost 2 bases, with 11 bases spanning the gap. The germline gives CDR1 SGHAT, CDR2 FQNNGV. CDR3 nucleotides: TGTGCCAGCAGACCTGACGGAGCCTACGAGCAGTACTTC. It is translated as CASRPDGAYEQYF.

In its sample, this clone was seen once. CDR3 DNA sequence: TGTGCCAGCCTAGACAGGGGGCGAGAGACCCAGTACTTC. Its translation is CASLDRGRETQYF. The chain has TRBV28 and TRBJ2-5; 10 nucleotides align to TRBD1. The CDR3 sequence is 13 residues long. CDR1 is MDHEN, CDR2 SYDVKM, per germline. V lost 8 bases to trimming and J lost 4 bases; unmatched junction nucleotides: 4.

V gene TRBV6-1 combines with J gene TRBJ2-3; a possible D gene is TRBD1 (6 bases). CDR3 size: 16 residues. Looked up from germline, CDR1 is MNHNS and CDR2 is SASEGT. V was cut by 0 bases and J by 2 bases, with 12 bases left in between. The CDR3 loop reads CASSEALRGTTDTQYF. For the CDR3, the DNA is TGTGCCAGCAGTGAAGCTTTAAGGGGGACCACAGATACGCAGTATTTT.

This chain joins TRBV15 and TRBJ1-4, with 8 nucleotides matching TRBD1. CDR1 and CDR2 (germline): LNHNV, YYDKDF (reference sequence). The CDR3 length is 14 residues. Losses at the gene ends were 5 bases for V and 8 bases for J; bases not matched to a gene: 7. The CDR3 DNA reads as TGTGCCACCAGCTCCCGGACAGGGAGCGAAAAACTGTTTTTT. It translates to CATSSRTGSEKLFF.

This chain links TRBV6-1 with TRBJ1-1; TRBD1 matches at 7 bases. The germline gives CDR1 MNHNS, CDR2 SASEGT. Trimming took 5 bases from V and 5 from J; bases not matched to a gene: 11. The CDR3 runs 15 residues. CDR3 in DNA: TGTGCCAGCAGTATAGGAAACAGGGGAGAAACTGAAGCTTTCTTT. It translates to CASSIGNRGETEAFF.

With respect to this clone: The same CDR3 can be traced to other DNA sequences in this sample. The chain recombines TRBV7-6 with TRBJ2-7; 12 nucleotides match TRBD1. The CDR3 is made up of 14 amino acids. Per the germline V gene, CDR1 is SGHVS and CDR2 is FNYEAQ. Trimming at V came to 6 bases and at J to 4 bases, leaving 4 bases not matched to a gene. The CDR3 nucleotides are TGTGCCAGCAGTCTGGGACAGGGGGCTTACGAGCAGTACTTC. Translating gives CASSLGQGAYEQYF. Full variable domain (remainder filled in from reference TRBV7-6 and TRBJ2-7): GAGVSQSPRYKVTKRGQDVALRCDPISGHVSLYWYRQALGQGPEFLTYFNYEAQQDKSGLPNDRFSAERPEGSISTLTIQRTEQRDSAMYRCASSLGQGAYEQYFGPGTRLTVT.

The chain carries TRBV6-5 and TRBJ1-3; D is possibly TRBD1 (6 bases). Germline CDR1 is MNHEY and CDR2 is SVGAGI. The V end lost 7 bases, the J end lost 0 bases, and 13 bases lay between the germline ends. This CDR3 spans 15 amino acids. The CDR3 bases are TGTGCCAGCAAGGGGGACACTTACTCTGGAAACACCATATATTTT. It yields the protein CASKGDTYSGNTIYF.

About this clone: This specimen includes other DNA sequences encoding the same CDR3. CDR3 in amino acids: CASSFGTPSYEQYF. DNA for the CDR3: TGCGCCAGCAGCTTCGGGACACCCTCCTACGAGCAGTACTTC. The gene calls are TRBV5-1 and TRBJ2-7, with D possibly being TRBD1 (6 bases). Germline V gives CDR1 SGHRS, CDR2 YFSETQ. The CDR3 extends over 14 amino acids. Trimming stripped 2 bases from V and 0 bases from J, with 9 bases between.

The rearrangement joins TRBV18 to TRBJ1-5, with TRBD1 as a possible D gene (5 bases). Trimming pared 3 bases from V and 9 bases from J, leaving 15 bases between. Germline V gene sequence: CDR1 KGHSH, CDR2 LQKENI. The CDR3 extends over 14 amino acids. CDR3 loop: CASSPGTDARPQHF. The CDR3 coding sequence is TGTGCCAGCTCACCGGGGACGGACGCGAGGCCCCAGCATTTT.

CDR3 DNA: TGTGCCAGCAGCGCTAGCGGGAGTTCCTACAATGAGCAGTTCTTC. Protein: CASSASGSSYNEQFF. The chain links TRBV7-2 to TRBJ2-1; 10 bases agree with TRBD2. Germline V CDR1 and CDR2: SGHTA, FQGNSA. The V and J ends lost 5 bases and 1 base, in that order; junction bases with no gene match: 2. This CDR3 has 15 amino acids.

J is TRBJ2-2 and V is TRBV27; D perhaps matches TRBD1 (5 bases). Per the germline V gene, CDR1 is MNHEY and CDR2 is SMNVEV (reference sequence). This CDR3 region has 13 residues. The V gene lost 3 bases and the J gene lost 7 bases, with 9 bases spanning the gap. CDR3 sequence (DNA): TGTGCCAGCAGTTTGGTTAGGGGCGGGGAGCTGTTTTTT. Translated, it gives CASSLVRGGELFF.

The V call is TRBV11-1, the J call TRBJ2-1; D call uncertain. The V end lost 4 bases, the J end lost 5 bases, and 15 bases lay between the germline ends. The CDR3 is 15 amino acids. Germline lookup yields CDR1 SGHAT and CDR2 FQDESV (reference sequence). The CDR3 protein is CASSSSRGFDNEQFF. CDR3 DNA sequence: TGTGCCAGCAGCTCCAGTAGAGGTTTTGACAATGAGCAGTTCTTC.

This sequence joins TRBV5-6 and TRBJ2-1; no firm D call. V lost 2 bases to trimming and J lost 0 bases, with 6 bases between them. There are 14 residues in the CDR3. CDR1 is SGHDT and CDR2 is YYEEEE in the germline V gene. CDR3 amino acids: CASSFSSSYNEQFF. CDR3 sequence (DNA): TGTGCCAGCAGCTTTAGTAGCTCCTACAATGAGCAGTTCTTC.

The J gene is TRBJ2-7, the V gene TRBV14; 13 nucleotides line up with TRBD2. CDR1 SGHDN and CDR2 FVKESK come from the germline V gene. Trimming cost V 4 bases and J 1 base; bases outside gene matches: 13. CDR3 size: 19 residues. The CDR3 nucleotides read TGTGCCAGCAGCCCAAGGAGAGGACTAGCGGGAGTCGTGTCCTACGAGCAGTACTTC. Its translation is CASSPRRGLAGVVSYEQYF.

The CDR3 region is CASSSGTSTYNEQFF. The CDR3 DNA is TGTGCCAGCAGCTCCGGGACGTCAACCTACAATGAGCAGTTCTTC. The V gene is TRBV7-3, the J gene TRBJ2-1; D may match TRBD1 or TRBD2 (5 bases each). This CDR3 is 15 amino acids long. Trimming stripped 4 bases from V and 2 bases from J, with 12 bases between. Germline CDR1 is SGHTA and CDR2 is FQGTGA.

The CDR3 bases are TGTGCCAGCAGCCGGACAGGCTACACTGAAGCTTTCTTT. Translated: CASSRTGYTEAFF. This sequence joins TRBV11-3 and TRBJ1-1; TRBD1 aligns across 7 bases. V lost 5 bases, J lost 3 bases, and 3 bases stayed unmatched. CDR1 and CDR2 (germline): SGHNT, YENEEA. The CDR3 loop spans 13 amino acids.